A selection of T cell receptor beta chains follows, all from one sample in a study of T cells after yellow fever vaccination. One entry per CDR3 protein results from TCRdb running MiXCR on the 5' RACE reads. The sample contains about 140,000 distinct CDR3 sequences, approximately 7.7% of which appear only once. The sequencing here drew on CD4+ T cells sorted from PBMCs, taken 5 days after the yellow fever booster vaccination. These receptors originate from a man aged 30 to 45 who received the YFV17D yellow fever vaccine. CDR3s include the opening cysteine and the closing phenylalanine or tryptophan. A D gene is named only where the DNA matches it firmly. Size values are once, few and many counts, or a class for expanded clones, and some rows have none.

d_gene: NA
v_gene: TRBV7-2
j_gene: TRBJ1-5
abundance: many
CDR3aa: CASSLSLGLQPQHF
CDR3nt: TGTGCCAGCAGCTTAAGTCTCGGGCTGCAGCCCCAGCATTTT

d_gene: NA
v_gene: TRBV5-1
j_gene: TRBJ2-3
abundance: many
CDR3aa: CASTDWEADTQYF
CDR3nt: TGCGCCAGCACCGATTGGGAGGCAGATACGCAGTATTTT

d_gene: TRBD2
v_gene: TRBV5-1
j_gene: TRBJ2-1
abundance: many
CDR3aa: CASSLDSGGPNEQFF
CDR3nt: TGCGCCAGCAGCTTGGACAGCGGGGGGCCCAATGAGCAGTTCTTC

d_gene: TRBD1
v_gene: TRBV5-1
j_gene: TRBJ2-5
abundance: few
CDR3aa: CASSPDRGLETQYF
CDR3nt: TGCGCCAGCAGCCCGGACAGGGGGTTAGAGACCCAGTACTTC

d_gene: TRBD2
v_gene: TRBV7-2
j_gene: TRBJ2-2
abundance: many
CDR3aa: CASSLFSGRTNTGELFF
CDR3nt: TGTGCCAGCAGCTTATTTAGCGGGAGGACGAACACCGGGGAGCTGTTTTTT

d_gene: NA
v_gene: TRBV6-5
j_gene: TRBJ2-7
abundance: many
CDR3aa: CASSFGQTYEQYF
CDR3nt: TGTGCCAGCAGTTTCGGGCAGACGTACGAGCAGTACTTC

d_gene: TRBD1
v_gene: TRBV2
j_gene: TRBJ1-2
abundance: NA
CDR3aa: CATKGQAFYGYTF
CDR3nt: TGTGCCACAAAGGGACAGGCATTCTATGGCTACACCTTC

d_gene: TRBD2
v_gene: TRBV7-8
j_gene: TRBJ2-7
abundance: NA
CDR3aa: CASSGLAGLSYEQYF
CDR3nt: TGTGCCAGCAGCGGACTAGCGGGATTATCCTACGAGCAGTACTTC

d_gene: NA
v_gene: TRBV27
j_gene: TRBJ1-2
abundance: many
CDR3aa: CASSLSVVDNYGYTF
CDR3nt: TGTGCCAGCAGTTTATCAGTGGTGGATAACTATGGCTACACCTTC

d_gene: TRBD1
v_gene: TRBV5-1
j_gene: TRBJ1-2
abundance: many
CDR3aa: CASSLGSGGSPFYTF
CDR3nt: TGCGCCAGCAGCTTGGGTTCAGGGGGCTCACCGTTCTACACCTTC

d_gene: TRBD2
v_gene: TRBV20-1
j_gene: TRBJ2-1
abundance: many
CDR3aa: CSAIDGLAGVNNEQFF
CDR3nt: TGCAGTGCTATTGACGGCCTAGCGGGGGTAAACAATGAGCAGTTCTTC

d_gene: NA
v_gene: TRBV12-3/TRBV12-4
j_gene: TRBJ1-3
abundance: few
CDR3aa: CASRPDGISGNTIYF
CDR3nt: TGTGCCAGCAGACCGGACGGTATCTCTGGAAACACCATATATTTT

d_gene: TRBD1
v_gene: TRBV4-1
j_gene: TRBJ2-7
abundance: many
CDR3aa: CASSQPGQGNHEQYF
CDR3nt: TGCGCCAGCAGCCAGCCGGGACAGGGGAATCACGAGCAGTACTTC

d_gene: NA
v_gene: TRBV27
j_gene: TRBJ2-2
abundance: NA
CDR3aa: CASSFSGRASGELFF
CDR3nt: TGTGCCAGCAGTTTCTCGGGACGAGCGTCCGGGGAGCTGTTTTTT

d_gene: TRBD2
v_gene: TRBV11-2
j_gene: TRBJ2-7
abundance: NA
CDR3aa: CASTPGHWAGAISDEQYF
CDR3nt: TGTGCCAGCACCCCGGGGCACTGGGCGGGAGCCATATCGGACGAGCAGTACTTC

d_gene: NA
v_gene: TRBV18
j_gene: TRBJ1-5
abundance: few
CDR3aa: CASSPDLYQPQHF
CDR3nt: TGTGCCAGCTCACCGGACCTTTATCAGCCCCAGCATTTT

d_gene: TRBD2
v_gene: TRBV12-3/TRBV12-4
j_gene: TRBJ2-1
abundance: many
CDR3aa: CASRPGAGDNEQFF
CDR3nt: TGTGCCAGCAGGCCCGGAGCGGGAGACAATGAGCAGTTCTTC

d_gene: NA
v_gene: TRBV7-8
j_gene: TRBJ2-7
abundance: few
CDR3aa: CASSLVGGRNSYEQYF
CDR3nt: TGTGCCAGCAGCTTAGTCGGAGGTCGAAACTCCTACGAGCAGTACTTC

d_gene: NA
v_gene: TRBV9
j_gene: TRBJ2-7
abundance: many
CDR3aa: CASSVGTKGTEQYF
CDR3nt: TGTGCCAGCAGCGTAGGTACCAAGGGGACCGAGCAGTACTTC

d_gene: NA
v_gene: TRBV20-1
j_gene: TRBJ2-1
abundance: many
CDR3aa: CSAIPSAGYNEQFF
CDR3nt: TGCAGTGCCATCCCTAGCGCCGGTTACAATGAGCAGTTCTTC

d_gene: NA
v_gene: TRBV9
j_gene: TRBJ2-3
abundance: many
CDR3aa: CASSVADGRSTDTQYF
CDR3nt: TGTGCCAGCAGCGTAGCGGACGGGAGAAGCACAGATACGCAGTATTTT

d_gene: TRBD1
v_gene: TRBV11-2
j_gene: TRBJ2-7
abundance: many
CDR3aa: CASSFDRARSYEQYF
CDR3nt: TGTGCCAGCAGCTTCGACAGGGCGAGGAGCTACGAGCAGTACTTC

d_gene: NA
v_gene: TRBV20-1
j_gene: TRBJ2-2
abundance: many
CDR3aa: CSANQRTGELFF
CDR3nt: TGCAGTGCTAATCAACGCACCGGGGAGCTGTTTTTT

d_gene: TRBD2
v_gene: TRBV27
j_gene: TRBJ2-3
abundance: many
CDR3aa: CASSFTIGVAGADTQYF
CDR3nt: TGTGCCAGCAGTTTCACCATTGGAGTAGCGGGAGCAGATACGCAGTATTTT

d_gene: NA
v_gene: TRBV7-3
j_gene: TRBJ1-1
abundance: many
CDR3aa: CATRRGVNTEAFF
CDR3nt: TGTGCCACCAGGAGGGGGGTGAACACTGAAGCTTTCTTT

d_gene: NA
v_gene: TRBV29-1
j_gene: TRBJ2-7
abundance: NA
CDR3aa: CSVSEAYEQYF
CDR3nt: TGCAGCGTCTCGGAGGCCTACGAGCAGTACTTC

d_gene: TRBD1
v_gene: TRBV5-4
j_gene: TRBJ2-7
abundance: few
CDR3aa: CASSLSRGLEQYF
CDR3nt: TGTGCCAGCAGCTTGAGCAGGGGGCTCGAGCAGTACTTC

d_gene: TRBD1
v_gene: TRBV5-1
j_gene: TRBJ1-1
abundance: NA
CDR3aa: CASSQEGQGAQAFF
CDR3nt: TGCGCCAGCAGTCAAGAGGGACAGGGGGCCCAAGCTTTCTTT

d_gene: TRBD2
v_gene: TRBV6-2/TRBV6-3
j_gene: TRBJ2-1
abundance: many
CDR3aa: CASKGTSGSSEQFF
CDR3nt: TGTGCCAGCAAAGGGACTAGCGGGAGTAGTGAGCAGTTCTTC